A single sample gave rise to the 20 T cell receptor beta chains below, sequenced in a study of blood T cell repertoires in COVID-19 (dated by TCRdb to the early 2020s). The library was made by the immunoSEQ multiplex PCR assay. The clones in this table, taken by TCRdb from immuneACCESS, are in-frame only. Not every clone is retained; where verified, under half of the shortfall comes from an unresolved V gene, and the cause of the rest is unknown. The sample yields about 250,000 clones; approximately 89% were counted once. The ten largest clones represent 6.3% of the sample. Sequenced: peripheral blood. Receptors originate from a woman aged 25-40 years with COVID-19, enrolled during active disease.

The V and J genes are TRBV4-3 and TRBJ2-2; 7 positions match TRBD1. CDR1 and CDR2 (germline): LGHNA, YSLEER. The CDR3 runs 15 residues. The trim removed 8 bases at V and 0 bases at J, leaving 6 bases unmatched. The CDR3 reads CASSLGTANTGELFF. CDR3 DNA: TGCGCCAGCTCGCTCGGGACAGCGAACACCGGGGAGCTGTTTTTT.

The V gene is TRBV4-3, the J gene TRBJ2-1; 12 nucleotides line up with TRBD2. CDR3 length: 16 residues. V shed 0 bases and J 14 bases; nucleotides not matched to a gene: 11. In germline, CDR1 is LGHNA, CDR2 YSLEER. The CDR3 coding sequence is TGCGCCAGCAGCCAAGACTCGTCTAGCGGGAGGGCCATCGAGTTCTTC. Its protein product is CASSQDSSSGRAIEFF.

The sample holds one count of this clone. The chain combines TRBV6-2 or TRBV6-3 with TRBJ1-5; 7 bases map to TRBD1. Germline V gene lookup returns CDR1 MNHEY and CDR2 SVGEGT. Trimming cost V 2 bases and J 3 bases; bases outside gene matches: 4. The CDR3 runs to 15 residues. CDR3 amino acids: CASSYPGQYNQPQHF. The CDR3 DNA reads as TGTGCCAGCAGTTACCCGGGACAGTACAATCAGCCCCAGCATTTT.

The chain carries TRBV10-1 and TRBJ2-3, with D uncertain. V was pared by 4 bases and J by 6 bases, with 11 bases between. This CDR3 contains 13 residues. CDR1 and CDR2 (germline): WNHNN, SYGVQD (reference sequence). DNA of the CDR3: TGCGCCAGCAGTGGACTTCCACCGGATACGCAGTATTTT. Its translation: CASSGLPPDTQYF.

The CDR3 loop reads CASSQGRAGVGTGELFF. CDR3 DNA sequence: TGTGCCAGCAGCCAAGGCCGAGCGGGAGTGGGGACCGGGGAGCTGTTTTTT. V is TRBV3-1 (or the pseudogene TRBV3-2) and J is TRBJ2-2; 8 positions agree with TRBD2. The germline CDR1 and CDR2 sequences are LGHDT and YNNKEL (reference sequence). CDR3 length equals 17 residues. Trimming removed 1 base from V and 5 bases from J; junction bases left unmatched: 9.

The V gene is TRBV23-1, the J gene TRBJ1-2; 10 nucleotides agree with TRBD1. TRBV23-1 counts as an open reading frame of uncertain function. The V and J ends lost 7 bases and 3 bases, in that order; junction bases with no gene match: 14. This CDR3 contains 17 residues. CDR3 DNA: TGCGCCAGCACTGACCCGGGGACAGGGGTTCTGTACTATGGCTACACCTTC. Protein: CASTDPGTGVLYYGYTF.

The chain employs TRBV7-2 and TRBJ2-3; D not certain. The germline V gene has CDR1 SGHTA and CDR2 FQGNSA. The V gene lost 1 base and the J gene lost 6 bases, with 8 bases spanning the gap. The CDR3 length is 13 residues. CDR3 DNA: TGTGCCAGCAGCTTAGTGGGCCTCGATACGCAGTATTTT. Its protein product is CASSLVGLDTQYF.

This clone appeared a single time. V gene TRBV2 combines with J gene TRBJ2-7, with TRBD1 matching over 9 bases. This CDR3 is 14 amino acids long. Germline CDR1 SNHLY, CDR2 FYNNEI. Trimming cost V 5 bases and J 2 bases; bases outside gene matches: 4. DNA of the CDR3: TGTGCCAGCAGTCGGGGGACAGGGCCCTACGAGCAGTACGTC. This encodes CASSRGTGPYEQYV.

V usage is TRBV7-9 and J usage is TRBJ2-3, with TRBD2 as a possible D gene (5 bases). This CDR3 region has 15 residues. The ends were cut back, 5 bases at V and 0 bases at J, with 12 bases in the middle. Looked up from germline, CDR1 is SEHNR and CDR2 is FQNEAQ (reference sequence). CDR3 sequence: CASSGGLLSTDTQYF. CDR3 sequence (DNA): TGTGCCAGCAGCGGCGGGTTACTTAGCACAGATACGCAGTATTTT.

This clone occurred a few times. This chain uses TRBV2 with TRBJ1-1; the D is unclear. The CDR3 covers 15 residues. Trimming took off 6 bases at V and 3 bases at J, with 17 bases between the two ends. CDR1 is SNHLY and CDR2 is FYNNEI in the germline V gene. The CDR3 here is CASSPMAVIHTEAFF. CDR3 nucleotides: TGTGCCAGCAGCCCGATGGCAGTTATTCACACTGAAGCTTTCTTT.

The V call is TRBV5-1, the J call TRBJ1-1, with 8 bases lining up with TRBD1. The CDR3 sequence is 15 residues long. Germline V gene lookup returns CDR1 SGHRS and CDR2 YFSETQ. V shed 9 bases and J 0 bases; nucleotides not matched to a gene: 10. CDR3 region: CATRQGTSMNTEAFF. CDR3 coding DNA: TGCGCCACCCGACAGGGGACCTCCATGAACACTGAAGCTTTCTTT.

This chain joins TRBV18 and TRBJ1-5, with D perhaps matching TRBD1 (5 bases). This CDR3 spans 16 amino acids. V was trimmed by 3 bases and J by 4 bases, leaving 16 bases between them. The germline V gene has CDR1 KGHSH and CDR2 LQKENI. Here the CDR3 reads CASSPGTVRGNQPQHF. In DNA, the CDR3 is TGTGCCAGCTCACCCGGTACGGTCCGGGGGAATCAGCCCCAGCATTTT.

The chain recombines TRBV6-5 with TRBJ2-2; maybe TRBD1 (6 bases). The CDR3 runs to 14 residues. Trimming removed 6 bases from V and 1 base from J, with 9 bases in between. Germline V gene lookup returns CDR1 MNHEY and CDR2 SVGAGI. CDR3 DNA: TGTGCCAGCAGCAAACAGGGGAACACCGGGGAGCTGTTTTTT. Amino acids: CASSKQGNTGELFF.

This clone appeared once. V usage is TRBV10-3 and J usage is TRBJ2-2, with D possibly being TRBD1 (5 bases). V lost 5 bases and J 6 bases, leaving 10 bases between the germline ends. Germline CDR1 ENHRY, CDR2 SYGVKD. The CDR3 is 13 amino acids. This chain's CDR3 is CAISQGAPGELFF. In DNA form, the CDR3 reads TGTGCCATCAGTCAAGGGGCTCCCGGGGAGCTGTTTTTT.

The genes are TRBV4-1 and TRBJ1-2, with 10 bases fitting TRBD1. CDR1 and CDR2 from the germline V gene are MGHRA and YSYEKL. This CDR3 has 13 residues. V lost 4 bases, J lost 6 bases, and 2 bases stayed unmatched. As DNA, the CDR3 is TGCGCCAGCAGCCCCGGGACAGGGGATGGCTACACCTTC. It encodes CASSPGTGDGYTF.

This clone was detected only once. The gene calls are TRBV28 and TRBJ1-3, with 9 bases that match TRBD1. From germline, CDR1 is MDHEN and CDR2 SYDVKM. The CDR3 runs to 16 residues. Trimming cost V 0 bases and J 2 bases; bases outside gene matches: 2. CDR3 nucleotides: TGTGCCAGCAGTTTATGGGACAGGGGTACTGGAAACACCATATATTTT. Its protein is CASSLWDRGTGNTIYF.

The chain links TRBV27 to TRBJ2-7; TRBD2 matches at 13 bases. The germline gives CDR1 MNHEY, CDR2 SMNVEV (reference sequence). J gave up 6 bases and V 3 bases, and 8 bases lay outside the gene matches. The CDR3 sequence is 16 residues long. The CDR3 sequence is CASSLAPGLAGAEQYV. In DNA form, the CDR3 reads TGTGCCAGCAGTTTGGCCCCAGGACTAGCGGGGGCCGAGCAGTACGTC.

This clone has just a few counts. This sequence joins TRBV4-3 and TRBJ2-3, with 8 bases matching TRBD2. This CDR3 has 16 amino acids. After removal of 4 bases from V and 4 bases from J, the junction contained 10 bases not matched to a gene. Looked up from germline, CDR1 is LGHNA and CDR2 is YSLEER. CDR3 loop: CASSPSSGSGADTQYF. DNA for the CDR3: TGCGCCAGCAGCCCGTCCAGCGGGAGTGGTGCAGATACGCAGTATTTT.

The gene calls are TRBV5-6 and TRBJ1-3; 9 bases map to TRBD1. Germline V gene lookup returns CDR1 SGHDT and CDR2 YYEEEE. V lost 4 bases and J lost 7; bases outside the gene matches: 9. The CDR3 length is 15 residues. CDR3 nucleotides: TGTGCCAGCAGCCCGGGGGACAGGGTCCTTAACACCATATATTTT. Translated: CASSPGDRVLNTIYF.

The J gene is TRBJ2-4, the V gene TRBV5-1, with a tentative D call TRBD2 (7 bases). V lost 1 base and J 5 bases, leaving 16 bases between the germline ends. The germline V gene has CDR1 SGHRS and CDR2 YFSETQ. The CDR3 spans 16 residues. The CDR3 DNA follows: TGCGCCAGCAGCTTGTCCCCAGGGGAGGGTCAAAACATTCAGTACTTC. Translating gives CASSLSPGEGQNIQYF.